These 31 T cell receptor beta chains came from one sample sequenced in a study of draining lymph node invasion in breast cancer. Sorting for CD4+ CD45RA- CD25- cells yielded memory conventional CD4 T cells. MiXCR, applied by TCRdb to the bulk RNA-seq reads, yields one record per CDR3 protein. The table shows about 3,500 distinct CDR3 sequences, with around three quarters occurring only once. Material: sorted memory CD4+ effector T cells from a lymph node. All receptors derive from a female donor with luminal breast cancer.

The chain recombines TRBV5-4 with TRBJ2-1; 10 bases are a match to TRBD2. This CDR3 spans 16 amino acids. The V segment lost 0 bases and the J segment 4 bases; nucleotides outside the gene matches: 4. Germline assignment: CDR1 SGHNT and CDR2 YYREEE (reference sequence). CDR3 amino acids: CASSLGGSGGYNEQFF. The CDR3 DNA reads as TGTGCCAGCAGCTTGGGAGGTAGCGGGGGGTACAATGAGCAGTTCTTC.

This chain links TRBV3-1 with TRBJ1-1; D uncertain. Trimming removed 4 bases at V and 7 bases at J, with 7 bases between. Germline CDR1 is LGHDT and CDR2 is YNNKEL (reference sequence). The CDR3 covers 11 residues. CDR3 amino acids: CASSRADEAFF. The CDR3 DNA reads as TGTGCCAGCAGCCGGGCCGATGAAGCTTTCTTT.

The J gene is TRBJ2-5, the V gene TRBV7-2; 7 bases are shared with TRBD2. Looked up from germline, CDR1 is SGHTA and CDR2 is FQGNSA. V lost 7 bases, J lost 1 base, and 6 bases stayed unmatched. CDR3 size: 14 residues. The CDR3 loop is CASTGGYFQETQYF. The CDR3 DNA is TGTGCCAGCACCGGGGGGTACTTCCAAGAGACCCAGTACTTC.

This sequence joins TRBV10-3 and TRBJ2-2, with D uncertain. The V end lost 4 bases, the J end lost 7 bases, and 13 bases lay between the germline ends. Germline V gene data show CDR1 as ENHRY and CDR2 as SYGVKD. This CDR3 comprises 14 residues. CDR3 sequence reads: CAISGFASNGELFF. The DNA of the CDR3 is TGTGCCATCAGTGGGTTCGCAAGCAACGGGGAGCTGTTTTTT.

This chain links TRBV5-6 with TRBJ2-7, with TRBD1 matching 7 bases. The germline CDR1 and CDR2 sequences are SGHDT and YYEEEE. The junction had 8 bases not matched to a gene; V was cut back by 4 bases and J by 4 bases. This CDR3 region has 14 residues. This CDR3 is CASSPQGTPYEQYF. The CDR3 DNA sequence: TGTGCCAGCAGCCCACAGGGGACACCTTACGAGCAGTACTTC. Full variable domain (outside the CDR3, taken from reference TRBV5-6 and TRBJ2-7): DAGVTQSPTHLIKTRGQQVTLRCSPKSGHDTVSWYQQALGQGPQFIFQYYEEEERQRGNFPDRFSGHQFPNYSSELNVNALLLGDSALYLCASSPQGTPYEQYFGPGTRLTVT.

The V call is TRBV20-1, the J call TRBJ2-1, with 8 nucleotides matching TRBD1. The CDR3 is 15 residues long. The ends lost 6 bases at V and 1 base at J; junction bases unmatched: 8. The V gene's germline CDR1 is DFQATT and CDR2 SNEGSKA (reference sequence). The CDR3 sequence: CSARSGGYSYNEQFF. Here the CDR3 DNA reads TGCAGTGCACGTTCAGGGGGCTATTCCTACAATGAGCAGTTCTTC.

The chain carries TRBV6-1 and TRBJ2-7, with D unclear. The CDR3 has 14 residues. Germline V CDR1 and CDR2: MNHNS, SASEGT. Between the trimmed V and J ends, which lost 6 bases and 3 bases, there was a span of 15 bases. CDR3: CASRDPGRYYEQYF. The CDR3 DNA is TGTGCCAGCAGGGACCCTGGACGGTACTACGAGCAGTACTTC.

The count of this clonotype is one. The rearrangement links TRBV24-1 to TRBJ2-7, with TRBD2 matching 10 bases. Germline lookup yields CDR1 KGHDR and CDR2 SFDVKD. The junction had 8 bases not matched to a gene; V was cut back by 2 bases and J by 5 bases. The CDR3 spans 16 residues. CDR3 loop: CATSDSLSGRVHEQYF. In nucleotides, the CDR3 is TGTGCCACCAGTGATTCCCTCAGCGGGAGGGTGCACGAGCAGTACTTC.

J is TRBJ1-5 and V is TRBV5-6; D uncertain. This CDR3 has 15 amino acids. V was trimmed by 1 base and J by 1 base, leaving 9 bases between them. Germline loops: CDR1 SGHDT, CDR2 YYEEEE. In DNA, the CDR3 is TGTGCCAGCAGCTTGCGACCGGAGAGCAATCAGCCCCAGCATTTT. Translating it yields CASSLRPESNQPQHF. The full variable domain, in which reference TRBV5-6 and TRBJ1-5 provide the parts outside the CDR3, is DAGVTQSPTHLIKTRGQQVTLRCSPKSGHDTVSWYQQALGQGPQFIFQYYEEEERQRGNFPDRFSGHQFPNYSSELNVNALLLGDSALYLCASSLRPESNQPQHFGDGTRLSIL.

This clonotype was detected only a few times. The chain couples TRBV19 to TRBJ2-3; D ambiguous. The V and J ends lost 4 bases and 0 bases respectively, with 5 bases between them. CDR3 length: 13 residues. Looked up from germline, CDR1 is LNHDA and CDR2 is SQIVND (reference sequence). The CDR3 region is CASSTQSTDTQYF. As DNA, the CDR3 is TGTGCCAGTAGTACCCAGAGCACAGATACGCAGTATTTT.

The V gene is TRBV7-2, the J gene TRBJ1-5; D not resolved. From germline, CDR1 is SGHTA and CDR2 FQGNSA. V was clipped by 5 bases and J by 3 bases, with 8 bases between them. This CDR3 contains 13 residues. The CDR3 is CASSPGVNQPQHF. The CDR3, as DNA: TGTGCCAGCAGCCCTGGGGTCAATCAGCCCCAGCATTTT.

This chain joins TRBV19 and TRBJ1-2; D gene uncertain. Germline CDR1 is LNHDA and CDR2 is SQIVND (reference sequence). This CDR3 contains 14 residues. The V and J ends lost 5 bases and 2 bases respectively, with 12 bases between them. CDR3 DNA: TGTGCCAGTAGTTATAGGACGGAAAACTATGGCTACACCTTC. This translates into CASSYRTENYGYTF.

The DNA of the CDR3 is TGTGCCAGCAGCCGGCAGACCTACGAGCAGTACTTC. As protein: CASSRQTYEQYF. The chain links TRBV5-5 to TRBJ2-7; D not certain. Per the germline V gene, CDR1 is SGHKS and CDR2 is YYEKEE (reference sequence). This CDR3 region has 12 residues. Trimming took off 4 bases at V and 2 bases at J, with 7 bases between the two ends.

The V call is TRBV7-2, the J call TRBJ2-5; either TRBD1 or TRBD2 may supply D (6 bases each). Germline V gene sequence: CDR1 SGHTA, CDR2 FQGNSA. Trimming pared 3 bases from V and 4 bases from J, leaving 15 bases between. The length of the CDR3 is 15 residues. The CDR3 DNA sequence: TGTGCCAGCAGCTTGGGCGGGACAACTTCAGAGACCCAGTACTTC. Protein product: CASSLGGTTSETQYF. Looking up the rest from reference TRBV7-2 and TRBJ2-5 gives the full variable domain: GAGVSQSPSNKVTEKGKDVELRCDPISGHTALYWYRQSLGQGLEFLIYFQGNSAPDKSGLPSDRFSAERTGGSVSTLTIQRTQQEDSAVYLCASSLGGTTSETQYFGPGTRLLVL.

The chain recombines TRBV5-6 with TRBJ2-1, with unresolved D. This CDR3 is 12 amino acids long. The V gene lost 1 base and the J gene lost 6 bases, with 5 bases spanning the gap. Germline V gene data show CDR1 as SGHDT and CDR2 as YYEEEE. CDR3: CASSLSRNEQFF. In DNA form, the CDR3 reads TGTGCCAGCAGCTTGTCTCGCAATGAGCAGTTCTTC.

V is TRBV5-1 and J is TRBJ1-1, with 7 nucleotides matching TRBD1. The length of the CDR3 is 15 residues. The germline CDR1 and CDR2 sequences are SGHRS and YFSETQ. V was pared by 7 bases and J by 4 bases, with 13 bases of the junction left unmatched. As DNA, the CDR3 is TGCGCCAGCCGCAGCCCAGAAACAGGGGCCACTGAAGCTTTCTTT. It yields the protein CASRSPETGATEAFF.

In regard to this clonotype: Because it lacks the conserved phenylalanine or tryptophan at the end, this CDR3 is likely a read error. The DNA is omitted, as the CDR3 cannot be located on it reliably, and the CDR3 follows TCRdb's listing. This chain connects TRBV4-1 to TRBJ2-1; whether TRBD1, the table's D call, matches the DNA was not checked. The CDR3 is 14 residues long, counting both termini. CDR1 is MGHRA, CDR2 YSYEKL, per germline. CDR3 residues: CASSQVPGLGILLH.

The V and J genes are TRBV7-9 and TRBJ2-1; TRBD2 matches 9 bases. This CDR3 is built from 15 residues. The germline V gene has CDR1 SEHNR and CDR2 FQNEAQ (reference sequence). Trimming removed 3 bases from V and 3 bases from J; junction bases left unmatched: 3. In DNA form, the CDR3 reads TGTGCCAGCAGCTTTACTAGCGGGTTCTACAATGAGCAGTTCTTC. It codes for CASSFTSGFYNEQFF.

This sequence joins TRBV7-2 and TRBJ2-3, with 8 bases lining up with TRBD2. With V trimmed by 1 base and J by 4 bases, 10 bases remained unmatched. This CDR3 region has 17 residues. Germline V gene data show CDR1 as SGHTA and CDR2 as FQGNSA. The CDR3 nucleotides read TGTGCCAGCAGCTTAGGTCCGAGCGGGAGTTTGGCAGATACGCAGTATTTT. Protein: CASSLGPSGSLADTQYF.

This clonotype showed up just a few times. V is TRBV5-6 and J is TRBJ2-7; TRBD1 matches at 8 bases. The CDR3 sequence is 14 residues long. The germline gives CDR1 SGHDT, CDR2 YYEEEE. Unmatched junction bases numbered 2, after V lost 2 bases and J lost 1 base. The CDR3 DNA reads as TGTGCCAGCAGCTTATGGACAGGGTCCTACGAGCAGTACTTC. Translation gives CASSLWTGSYEQYF. The complete variable domain, with remaining parts taken from reference TRBV5-6 and TRBJ2-7, reads DAGVTQSPTHLIKTRGQQVTLRCSPKSGHDTVSWYQQALGQGPQFIFQYYEEEERQRGNFPDRFSGHQFPNYSSELNVNALLLGDSALYLCASSLWTGSYEQYFGPGTRLTVT.

The chain carries TRBV7-2 and TRBJ2-3; TRBD2 matches at 14 bases. Germline CDR1 SGHTA, CDR2 FQGNSA. The junction had 7 bases not matched to a gene; V was cut back by 2 bases and J by 3 bases. The CDR3 length is 18 residues. DNA of the CDR3: TGTGCCAGCAGCTTAATGGGGACTAGCGGGAGTATGACAGATACGCAGTATTTT. Encoded protein: CASSLMGTSGSMTDTQYF. Full variable domain (missing parts from reference TRBV7-2 and TRBJ2-3): GAGVSQSPSNKVTEKGKDVELRCDPISGHTALYWYRQSLGQGLEFLIYFQGNSAPDKSGLPSDRFSAERTGGSVSTLTIQRTQQEDSAVYLCASSLMGTSGSMTDTQYFGPGTRLTVL.

This sequence joins TRBV19 and TRBJ1-1, with 10 bases aligning to TRBD1. The germline V gene has CDR1 LNHDA and CDR2 SQIVND (reference sequence). Trimming at V came to 7 bases and at J to 9 bases, leaving 8 bases not matched to a gene. The CDR3 is 13 amino acids. CDR3 sequence: CASKGTGAPKAFF. In nucleotides, the CDR3 is TGTGCCAGTAAGGGGACAGGGGCCCCCAAAGCTTTCTTT.

There are a few counts of this clonotype. The CDR3 reads CSARPPGLVFYEQYF. The CDR3 DNA follows: TGCAGTGCTAGACCACCGGGACTAGTATTCTACGAGCAGTACTTC. The J gene is TRBJ2-7, the V gene TRBV20-1, with 8 bases that match TRBD2. V lost 2 bases to trimming and J lost 3 bases; unmatched junction nucleotides: 9. Germline assignment: CDR1 DFQATT and CDR2 SNEGSKA (reference sequence). The CDR3 covers 15 residues.

This clonotype occurred once. The chain joins TRBV4-1 to TRBJ1-2; D gene unclear. The CDR3 runs 13 residues. Germline V gene data show CDR1 as MGHRA and CDR2 as YSYEKL. The V and J ends lost 0 bases and 7 bases respectively, with 9 bases between them. In nucleotides, the CDR3 is TGCGCCAGCAGCCAAGATAACGTGGGTGGCTACACCTTC. Its translation: CASSQDNVGGYTF.

This clonotype was detected a few times. This chain joins TRBV27 and TRBJ2-7, with 9 nucleotides matching TRBD1. Trimming at V came to 3 bases and at J to 3 bases, leaving 12 bases not matched to a gene. Germline V lookup: CDR1 MNHEY, CDR2 SMNVEV (reference sequence). This CDR3 contains 17 residues. CDR3 DNA: TGTGCCAGCAGTTTCCCCGGGGGACAGGGAATTAGCTACGAGCAGTACTTC. Translating gives CASSFPGGQGISYEQYF.

The chain recombines TRBV29-1 with TRBJ1-2; 7 bases agree with TRBD1. The V gene end was trimmed by 4 bases and the J gene end by 7 bases; junction bases not matched to a gene: 12. From germline, CDR1 is SQVTM and CDR2 ANQGSEA. This CDR3 region has 14 residues. The CDR3: CSVGNQGVSSGYTF. DNA for the CDR3: TGCAGCGTTGGTAACCAGGGGGTATCCAGTGGCTACACCTTC.

V and J are TRBV7-2 and TRBJ1-2; D is possibly TRBD1 (5 bases). Germline CDR1 SGHTA, CDR2 FQGNSA. Trimming left V 5 bases short and J 0 bases short, with 16 bases between. The CDR3 has 16 amino acids. The CDR3 nucleotides are TGTGCCAGCAGCCCCAGGGCGGGACTTGCTAACTATGGCTACACCTTC. It yields the protein CASSPRAGLANYGYTF.

The rearrangement joins TRBV12-3 or TRBV12-4 to TRBJ2-2, with 8 bases fitting TRBD1. This CDR3 contains 15 residues. The V segment lost 6 bases and the J segment 6 bases; nucleotides outside the gene matches: 9. CDR3 bases: TGTGCCAGCAGACGAAGACAGGGGTCCGCCGGGGAGCTGTTTTTT. This gives the protein CASRRRQGSAGELFF.

The chain is built from TRBV6-4 and TRBJ2-2; 8 bases line up with TRBD2. This CDR3 spans 15 amino acids. CDR1 and CDR2 from the germline V gene are MRHNA and SNTAGT. With 5 bases clipped from V and 1 base from J, the junction kept 3 bases outside the gene matches. The CDR3 DNA sequence: TGTGCCAGCAGTCGGACTAGCATGAACACCGGGGAGCTGTTTTTT. Protein sequence: CASSRTSMNTGELFF.

This rearrangement joins TRBV12-3 or TRBV12-4 to TRBJ1-1; TRBD1 might be the D (5 bases). The CDR3 runs 12 residues. V lost 5 bases and J 7 bases, leaving 11 bases between the germline ends. This chain's CDR3 is CASSNSRGEAFF. In DNA, the CDR3 is TGTGCCAGCAGTAATAGTAGGGGTGAAGCTTTCTTT.

The chain combines TRBV12-3 or TRBV12-4 with TRBJ1-4; D gene unclear. V dropped 1 base and J dropped 8 bases, with 8 bases sitting between them. The CDR3 length is 13 residues. The CDR3: CASSLGEKEKLFF. In nucleotides, the CDR3 is TGTGCCAGCAGTTTAGGGGAAAAGGAAAAACTGTTTTTT.